This T cell receptor beta chain was documented in a study of blood T cell repertoires in COVID-19. Study at large: The United States, Italy and Spain provided the acute and convalescent COVID-19 samples.

Participants, about 18 to 90 years old, spanned more than 20 US areas. Recovery meant two consecutive negative NP/OP PCR tests, professional clearance, or resolved symptoms. The repertoire was sequenced with immunoSEQ multiplex PCR; TCRdb's copy has only in-frame clones and lacks some. The sample holds roughly 150,000 clones, 85% seen once. Germline assignment: CDR1 MNHNS and CDR2 SASEGT. Trimming removed 1 base at V and 0 bases at J, with 7 bases between. This CDR3 region has 15 residues. J is TRBJ1-5 and V is TRBV6-1; D gene ambiguous. The sequence was collected from a woman in her 40s who had recovered from COVID-19. Sequencing was done on a sample of PBMCs or T cells enriched from blood (not recorded which). The CDR3 sequence: CASSEGIASNQPQHF. The CDR3 nucleotides are TGTGCCAGCAGTGAAGGGATAGCTAGCAATCAGCCCCAGCATTTT.